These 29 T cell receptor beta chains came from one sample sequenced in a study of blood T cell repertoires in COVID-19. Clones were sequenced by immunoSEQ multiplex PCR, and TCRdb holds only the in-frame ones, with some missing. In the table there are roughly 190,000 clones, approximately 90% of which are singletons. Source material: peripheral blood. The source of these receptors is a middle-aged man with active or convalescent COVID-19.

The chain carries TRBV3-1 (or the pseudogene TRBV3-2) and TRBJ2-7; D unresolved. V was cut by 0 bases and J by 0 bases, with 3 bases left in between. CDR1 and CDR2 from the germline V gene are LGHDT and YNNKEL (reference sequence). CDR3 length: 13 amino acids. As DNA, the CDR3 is TGTGCCAGCAGCCAAGACAGCTCCTACGAGCAGTACTTC. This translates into CASSQDSSYEQYF.

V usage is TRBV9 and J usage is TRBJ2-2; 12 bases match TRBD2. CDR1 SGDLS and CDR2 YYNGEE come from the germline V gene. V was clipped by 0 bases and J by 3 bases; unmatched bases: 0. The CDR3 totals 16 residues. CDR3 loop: CASSVGLAGDTGELFF. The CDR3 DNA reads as TGTGCCAGCAGCGTAGGACTAGCGGGGGACACCGGGGAGCTGTTTTTT.

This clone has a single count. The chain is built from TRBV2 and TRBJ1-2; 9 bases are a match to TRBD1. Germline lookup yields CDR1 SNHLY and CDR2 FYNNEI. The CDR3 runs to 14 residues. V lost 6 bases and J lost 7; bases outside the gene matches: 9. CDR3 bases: TGTGCCAGCAGCCCTCGACAGGGGGTAACTGGCTACACCTTC. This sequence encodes CASSPRQGVTGYTF.

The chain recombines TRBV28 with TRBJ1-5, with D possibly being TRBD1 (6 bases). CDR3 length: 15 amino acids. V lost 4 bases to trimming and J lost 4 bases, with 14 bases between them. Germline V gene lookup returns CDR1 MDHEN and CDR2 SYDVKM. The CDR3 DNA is TGTGCCAGCAGTTCAGGGGTATTGGGGAATCAGCCCCAGCATTTT. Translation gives CASSSGVLGNQPQHF.

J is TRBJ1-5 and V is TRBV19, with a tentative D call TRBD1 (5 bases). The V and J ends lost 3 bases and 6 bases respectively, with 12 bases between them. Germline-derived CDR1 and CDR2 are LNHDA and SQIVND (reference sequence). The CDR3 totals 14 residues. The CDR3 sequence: CASSIQAGGQPQHF. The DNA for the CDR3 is TGTGCCAGTAGTATTCAGGCCGGGGGTCAGCCCCAGCATTTT. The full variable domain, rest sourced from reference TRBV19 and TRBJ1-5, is DGGITQSPKYLFRKEGQNVTLSCEQNLNHDAMYWYRQDPGQGLRLIYYSQIVNDFQKGDIAEGYSVSREKKESFPLTVTSAQKNPTAFYLCASSIQAGGQPQHFGDGTRLSIL.

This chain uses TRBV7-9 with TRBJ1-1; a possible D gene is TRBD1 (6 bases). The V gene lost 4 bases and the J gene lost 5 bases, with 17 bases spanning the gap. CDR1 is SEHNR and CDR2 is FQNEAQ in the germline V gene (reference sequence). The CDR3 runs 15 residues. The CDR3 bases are TGTGCCAGCAGCTCTTACGGCGGGGGCAGGACTGAAGCTTTCTTT. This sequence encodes CASSSYGGGRTEAFF.

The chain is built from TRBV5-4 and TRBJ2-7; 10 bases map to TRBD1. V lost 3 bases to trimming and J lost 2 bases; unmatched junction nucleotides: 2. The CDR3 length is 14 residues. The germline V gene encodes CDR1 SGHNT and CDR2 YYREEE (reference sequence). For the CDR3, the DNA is TGTGCCAGCAGCTCCGGGACAGGGGCCTACGAGCAGTACTTC. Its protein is CASSSGTGAYEQYF.

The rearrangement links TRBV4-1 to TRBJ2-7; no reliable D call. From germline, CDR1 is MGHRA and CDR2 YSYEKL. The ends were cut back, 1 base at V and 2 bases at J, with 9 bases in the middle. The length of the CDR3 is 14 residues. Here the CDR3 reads CASSQGGEAYEQYF. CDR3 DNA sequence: TGCGCCAGCAGCCAAGGCGGAGAGGCCTACGAGCAGTACTTC.

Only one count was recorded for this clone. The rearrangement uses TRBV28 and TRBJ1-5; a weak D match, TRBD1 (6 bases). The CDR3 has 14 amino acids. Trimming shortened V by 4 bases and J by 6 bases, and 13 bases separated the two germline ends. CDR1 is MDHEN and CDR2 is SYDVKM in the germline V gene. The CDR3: CASSSGQFFQPQHF. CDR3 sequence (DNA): TGTGCCAGCAGTTCCGGACAGTTCTTTCAGCCCCAGCATTTT.

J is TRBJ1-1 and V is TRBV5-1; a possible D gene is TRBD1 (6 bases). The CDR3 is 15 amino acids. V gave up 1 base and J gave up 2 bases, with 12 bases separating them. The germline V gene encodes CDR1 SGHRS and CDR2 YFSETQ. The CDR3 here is CASSLRTGRNTEAFF. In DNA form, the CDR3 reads TGCGCCAGCAGCTTGCGAACAGGGCGAAACACTGAAGCTTTCTTT.

The CDR3 sequence is CASITRTLPGQGKKFPTGELFF. The DNA for the CDR3 is TGTGCCAGTATTACCAGAACGCTACCGGGACAGGGGAAAAAATTCCCCACCGGGGAGCTGTTTTTT. The V call is TRBV19, the J call TRBJ2-2, with 10 bases that match TRBD1. The J segment lost 4 bases and the V segment lost 7 bases, leaving 27 bases of the junction unmatched. The CDR3 extends over 22 amino acids. The V gene's germline CDR1 is LNHDA and CDR2 SQIVND (reference sequence).

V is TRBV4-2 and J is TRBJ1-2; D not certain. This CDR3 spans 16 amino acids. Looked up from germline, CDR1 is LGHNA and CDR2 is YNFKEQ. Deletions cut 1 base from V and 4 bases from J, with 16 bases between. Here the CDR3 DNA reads TGTGCCAGCAGCCAAGTAAGTCCGGACCGGGGCTATGGCTACACCTTC. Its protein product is CASSQVSPDRGYGYTF.

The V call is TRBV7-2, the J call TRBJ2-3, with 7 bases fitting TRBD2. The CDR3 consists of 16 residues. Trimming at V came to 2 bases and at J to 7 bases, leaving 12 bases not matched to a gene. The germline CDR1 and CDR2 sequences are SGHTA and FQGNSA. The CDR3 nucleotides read TGTGCCAGCAGCTTAAAACTAGCGAATACCTATCATACGCAGTATTTT. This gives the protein CASSLKLANTYHTQYF.

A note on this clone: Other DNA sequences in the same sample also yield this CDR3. Written as DNA, the CDR3 is TGTGCCAGTAGCGCAGGGGGTAGGGGCACTGAAGCTTTCTTT. Encoded protein: CASSAGGRGTEAFF. The chain recombines TRBV19 with TRBJ1-1; 7 bases match TRBD1. The CDR3 has 14 residues. Trimming cost V 6 bases and J 4 bases; bases outside gene matches: 8. The germline CDR1 and CDR2 sequences are LNHDA and SQIVND (reference sequence).

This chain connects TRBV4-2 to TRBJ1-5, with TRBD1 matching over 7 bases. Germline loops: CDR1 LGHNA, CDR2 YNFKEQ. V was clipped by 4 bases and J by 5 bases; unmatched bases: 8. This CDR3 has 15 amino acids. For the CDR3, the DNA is TGTGCCAGCAGCCGAGAAAGGGGGCCGGATCAGCCCCAGCATTTT. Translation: CASSRERGPDQPQHF.

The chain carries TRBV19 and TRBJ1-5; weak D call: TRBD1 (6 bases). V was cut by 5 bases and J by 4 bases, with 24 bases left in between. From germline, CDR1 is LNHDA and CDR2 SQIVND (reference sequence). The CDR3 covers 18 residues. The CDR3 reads CASSPSPSGGRFNQPQHF. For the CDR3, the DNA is TGTGCCAGTAGTCCTAGTCCTTCGGGGGGCAGATTTAATCAGCCCCAGCATTTT. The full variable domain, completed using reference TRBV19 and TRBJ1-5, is DGGITQSPKYLFRKEGQNVTLSCEQNLNHDAMYWYRQDPGQGLRLIYYSQIVNDFQKGDIAEGYSVSREKKESFPLTVTSAQKNPTAFYLCASSPSPSGGRFNQPQHFGDGTRLSIL.

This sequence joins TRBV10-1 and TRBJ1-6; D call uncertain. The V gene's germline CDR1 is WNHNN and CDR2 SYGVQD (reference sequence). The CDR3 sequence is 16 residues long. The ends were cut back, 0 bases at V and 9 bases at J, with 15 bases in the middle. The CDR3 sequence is CASSESVKPTGSPLHF. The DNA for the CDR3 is TGCGCCAGCAGTGAGTCCGTAAAACCTACGGGTTCACCCCTCCACTTT.

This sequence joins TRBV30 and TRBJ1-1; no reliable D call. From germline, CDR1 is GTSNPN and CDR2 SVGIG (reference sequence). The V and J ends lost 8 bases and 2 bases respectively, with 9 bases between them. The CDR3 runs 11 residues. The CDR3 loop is CARVKNTEAFF. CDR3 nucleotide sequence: TGTGCCCGGGTCAAAAACACTGAAGCTTTCTTT. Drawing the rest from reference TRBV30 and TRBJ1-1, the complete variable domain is SQTIHQWPATLVQPVGSPLSLECTVEGTSNPNLYWYRQAAGRGLQLLFYSVGIGQISSEVPQNLSASRPQDRQFILSSKKLLLSDSGFYLCARVKNTEAFFGQGTRLTVV.

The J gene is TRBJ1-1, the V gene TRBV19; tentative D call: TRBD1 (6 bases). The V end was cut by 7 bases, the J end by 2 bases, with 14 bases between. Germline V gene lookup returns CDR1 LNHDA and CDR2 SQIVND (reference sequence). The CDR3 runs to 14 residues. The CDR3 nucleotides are TGTGCCAGTATTACAGGGCTGATCAACACTGAAGCTTTCTTT. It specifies CASITGLINTEAFF.

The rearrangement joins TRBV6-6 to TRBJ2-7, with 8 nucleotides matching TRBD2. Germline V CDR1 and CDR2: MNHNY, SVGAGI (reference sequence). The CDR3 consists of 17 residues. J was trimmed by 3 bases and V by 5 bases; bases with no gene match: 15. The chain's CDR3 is CASSRGGISPSRYEQYF. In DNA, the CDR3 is TGTGCCAGCAGTCGGGGGGGGATATCCCCAAGCCGCTACGAGCAGTACTTC.

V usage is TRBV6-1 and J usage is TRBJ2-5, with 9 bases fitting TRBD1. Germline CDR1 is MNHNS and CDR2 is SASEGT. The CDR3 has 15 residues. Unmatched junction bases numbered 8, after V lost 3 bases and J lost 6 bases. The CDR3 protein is CASSEAGQGKKTQYF. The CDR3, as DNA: TGTGCCAGCAGTGAGGCGGGACAGGGTAAAAAGACCCAGTACTTC.

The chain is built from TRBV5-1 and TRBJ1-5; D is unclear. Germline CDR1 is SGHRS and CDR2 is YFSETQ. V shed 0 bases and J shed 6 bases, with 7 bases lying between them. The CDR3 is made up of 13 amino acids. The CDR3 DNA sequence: TGCGCCAGCAGCTTGGGGGCGGGTCAGCCCCAGCATTTT. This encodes CASSLGAGQPQHF.

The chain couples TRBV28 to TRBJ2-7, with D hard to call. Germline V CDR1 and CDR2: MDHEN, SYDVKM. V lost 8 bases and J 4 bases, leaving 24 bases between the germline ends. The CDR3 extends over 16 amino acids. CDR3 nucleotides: TGTGCCAGCGCCCCGATGACGTTAGCCGCCGTATACGAGCAGTACTTC. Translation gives CASAPMTLAAVYEQYF.

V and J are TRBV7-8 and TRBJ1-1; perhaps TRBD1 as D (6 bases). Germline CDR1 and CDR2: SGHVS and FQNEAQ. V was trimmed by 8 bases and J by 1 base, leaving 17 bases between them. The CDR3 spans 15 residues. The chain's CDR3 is CASGNRGAGNTEAFF. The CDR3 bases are TGTGCCAGCGGGAACCGGGGGGCTGGGAACACTGAAGCTTTCTTT.

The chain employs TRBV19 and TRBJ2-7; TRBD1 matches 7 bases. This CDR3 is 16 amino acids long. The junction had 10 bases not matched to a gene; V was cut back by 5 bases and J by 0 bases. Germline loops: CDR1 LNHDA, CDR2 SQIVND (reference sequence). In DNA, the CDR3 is TGTGCCAGTAGTTCGGATCGGACAGGAACCTCCTACGAGCAGTACTTC. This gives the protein CASSSDRTGTSYEQYF.

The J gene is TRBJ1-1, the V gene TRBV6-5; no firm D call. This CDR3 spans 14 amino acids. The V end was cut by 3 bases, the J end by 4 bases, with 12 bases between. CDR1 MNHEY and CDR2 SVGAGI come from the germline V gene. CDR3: CASSYGGRSTEAFF. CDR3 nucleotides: TGTGCCAGCAGTTATGGTGGGAGATCCACTGAAGCTTTCTTT.

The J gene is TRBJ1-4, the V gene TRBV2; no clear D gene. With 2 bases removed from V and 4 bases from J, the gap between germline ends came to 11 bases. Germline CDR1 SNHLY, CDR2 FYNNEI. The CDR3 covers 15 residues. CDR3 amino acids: CASSEFKGVNEKLFF. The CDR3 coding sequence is TGTGCCAGCAGTGAATTCAAGGGAGTTAATGAAAAACTGTTTTTT.

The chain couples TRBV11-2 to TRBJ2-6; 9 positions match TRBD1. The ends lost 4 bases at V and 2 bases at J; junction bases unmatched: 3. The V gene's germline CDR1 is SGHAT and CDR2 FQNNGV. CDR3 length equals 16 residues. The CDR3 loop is CASSYDRGTGANVLTF. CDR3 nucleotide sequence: TGTGCCAGCAGCTACGACAGGGGGACTGGGGCCAACGTCCTGACTTTC.

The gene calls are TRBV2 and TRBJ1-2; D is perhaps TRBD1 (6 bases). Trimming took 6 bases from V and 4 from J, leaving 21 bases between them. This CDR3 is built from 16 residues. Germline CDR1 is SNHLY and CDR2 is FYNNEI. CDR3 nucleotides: TGTGCCAGCAGCCACATATCAGGGGTGACTGCCTATGGCTACACCTTC. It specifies CASSHISGVTAYGYTF.